This entry lists 14 T cell receptor beta chains sequenced from one sample in a study of T cell changes during pregnancy in multiple sclerosis. The table came from immunoSEQ multiplex PCR; TCRdb's copy has only in-frame clones and leaves some out. The table records about 56,000 clones, 90% of them present only once. The input for sequencing was peripheral blood, taken in the first trimester of pregnancy. These receptors all come from a female donor in good health, enrolled as a control in a pregnancy study.

V gene TRBV6-5 combines with J gene TRBJ1-2; D may be TRBD1 (6 bases). The CDR3 is 14 residues long. Germline CDR1 and CDR2: MNHEY and SVGAGI. The V end lost 6 bases, the J end lost 7 bases, and 18 bases lay between the germline ends. The CDR3 reads CASRYEGGARGYTF. In nucleotides, the CDR3 is TGTGCCAGCAGATACGAGGGGGGGGCGCGTGGCTACACCTTC.

This chain uses TRBV15 with TRBJ2-7; 7 bases match TRBD2. Germline CDR1 and CDR2: LNHNV and YYDKDF (reference sequence). This CDR3 region has 13 residues. J gave up 5 bases and V 1 base, and 2 bases lay outside the gene matches. The CDR3: CATSRAGGDEQYF. The CDR3 coding sequence is TGTGCCACCAGCAGAGCGGGAGGTGACGAGCAGTACTTC.

The chain links TRBV6-1 to TRBJ2-3; 10 nucleotides align to TRBD2. In germline, CDR1 is MNHNS, CDR2 SASEGT. The CDR3 covers 15 residues. After removal of 4 bases from V and 5 bases from J, the junction contained 6 bases not matched to a gene. The CDR3 bases are TGTGCCAGCAGTGTCACTAGCGGGGCCGGAGATACGCAGTATTTT. Its translation: CASSVTSGAGDTQYF.

The CDR3 region has the DNA TGTGCCAGCAGTTTAGTTGCAGGCGCAGAGACCCAGTACTTC. As protein: CASSLVAGAETQYF. V gene TRBV28 combines with J gene TRBJ2-5; D remains unclear. Germline V CDR1 and CDR2: MDHEN, SYDVKM. Trimming cost V 2 bases and J 4 bases, with 11 bases left between them. The CDR3 is made up of 14 amino acids.

Here the CDR3 DNA reads TGCAGCGGCAGGGGCAACACAGATACGCAGTATTTT. Protein product: CSGRGNTDTQYF. The chain carries TRBV29-1 and TRBJ2-3, with D maybe TRBD1 (6 bases). The CDR3 contains 12 residues. Germline V lookup: CDR1 SQVTM, CDR2 ANQGSEA. The V gene lost 7 bases and the J gene lost 2 bases, with 10 bases spanning the gap.

This sequence joins TRBV11-3 and TRBJ2-2; 11 bases are a match to TRBD2. J lost 0 bases, V lost 10 bases, and 13 bases had no gene match. Germline V gene lookup returns CDR1 SGHNT and CDR2 YENEEA. This CDR3 has 18 residues. The DNA of the CDR3 is TGTGCCATCCGAACCCCGCTAGCGGGAGGTCCGAACACCGGGGAGCTGTTTTTT. The encoded protein is CAIRTPLAGGPNTGELFF.

This CDR3 is CASSEQGMENEQFF. The CDR3 nucleotides are TGTGCCAGCAGCGAACAGGGGATGGAAAATGAGCAGTTCTTC. The J gene is TRBJ2-1, the V gene TRBV13, with 7 bases aligning to TRBD1. The CDR3 spans 14 residues. The V segment lost 5 bases and the J segment 7 bases; nucleotides outside the gene matches: 8. CDR1 is PRHDT, CDR2 FYEKMQ, per germline (reference sequence).

This clone appeared a single time. The V call is TRBV10-1, the J call TRBJ1-2; TRBD1 is a possible D gene (5 bases). V was pared by 0 bases and J by 9 bases, with 11 bases between. The CDR3 contains 13 residues. The germline V gene has CDR1 WNHNN and CDR2 SYGVQD (reference sequence). Written as DNA, the CDR3 is TGCGCCAGCAGTGAGTCTTCGGCAGGGCGCTACACCTTC. It is translated as CASSESSAGRYTF.

The chain combines TRBV7-8 with TRBJ1-1; D is unresolved. Trimming took 3 bases from V and 9 from J, leaving 14 bases between them. Per the germline V gene, CDR1 is SGHVS and CDR2 is FQNEAQ. CDR3 length: 13 residues. CDR3 in amino acids: CASSFGRTEQAFF. The CDR3 DNA is TGTGCCAGCAGCTTCGGAAGAACGGAGCAAGCTTTCTTT.

This rearrangement joins TRBV19 to TRBJ2-2; TRBD2 matches 10 bases. The germline CDR1 and CDR2 sequences are LNHDA and SQIVND (reference sequence). The CDR3 spans 16 residues. The trim removed 4 bases at V and 5 bases at J, leaving 7 bases unmatched. In DNA form, the CDR3 reads TGTGCCAGTAGTAGATGGACTAGCGGAGCTACCGGGGAGCTGTTTTTT. It translates to CASSRWTSGATGELFF. Using reference TRBV19 and TRBJ2-2 for the parts outside the CDR3, the full variable domain is DGGITQSPKYLFRKEGQNVTLSCEQNLNHDAMYWYRQDPGQGLRLIYYSQIVNDFQKGDIAEGYSVSREKKESFPLTVTSAQKNPTAFYLCASSRWTSGATGELFFGEGSRLTVL.

The chain uses TRBV27 and TRBJ2-5, with 7 bases fitting TRBD2. Germline-derived CDR1 and CDR2 are MNHEY and SMNVEV (reference sequence). V lost 6 bases to trimming and J lost 1 base; unmatched junction nucleotides: 11. The CDR3 is 16 amino acids. The chain's CDR3 is CASSPRLAFGQETQYF. CDR3 DNA sequence: TGTGCCAGCAGCCCTAGACTAGCCTTTGGCCAAGAGACCCAGTACTTC.

V gene TRBV19 combines with J gene TRBJ2-1, with D tentatively TRBD2 (5 bases). Germline values: CDR1 LNHDA, CDR2 SQIVND (reference sequence). V gave up 7 bases and J gave up 7 bases, with 23 bases separating them. The CDR3 is 16 residues long. CDR3 in amino acids: CASKLASRSPRNEQFF. The CDR3 nucleotides are TGTGCCAGTAAGTTGGCTAGCAGGTCCCCCCGGAATGAGCAGTTCTTC.

The CDR3: CASSVVSSGAVRGYNEQFF. The CDR3 nucleotides read TGTGCCAGCAGCGTAGTCTCGAGCGGGGCGGTGCGTGGGTACAATGAGCAGTTCTTC. The rearrangement joins TRBV9 to TRBJ2-1; 7 bases are shared with TRBD2. CDR3 length: 19 amino acids. The junction had 16 bases not matched to a gene; V was cut back by 0 bases and J by 4 bases. CDR1 and CDR2 (germline): SGDLS, YYNGEE.

This chain links TRBV5-4 with TRBJ2-5, with 7 bases fitting TRBD2. Germline lookup yields CDR1 SGHNT and CDR2 YYREEE (reference sequence). J lost 4 bases, V lost 3 bases, and 9 bases had no gene match. The CDR3 has 15 residues. The CDR3 DNA is TGTGCCAGCAGCTCCCCTCGGGGGGTCGGAGAGACCCAGTACTTC. As protein: CASSSPRGVGETQYF.